The 13 T cell receptor beta chains in this list originate from one sample, sequenced in a study of radiotherapy plus CTLA-4 blockade in lung cancer. Assay used: immunoSEQ multiplex PCR; TCRdb lists only in-frame clones, some missing. The sample yields about 45,000 clones, 63% seen once. This specimen consisted of peripheral blood, obtained from a patient treated with radiotherapy plus ipilimumab. Receptor source: a human donor with non-small cell lung cancer who had a partial response to radiotherapy plus ipilimumab.

The V call is TRBV2, the J call TRBJ1-5; unclear D gene. Per the germline V gene, CDR1 is SNHLY and CDR2 is FYNNEI. CDR3 size: 15 residues. Trimming removed 3 bases from V and 0 bases from J, with 9 bases in between. CDR3 nucleotide sequence: TGTGCCAGCAGTGATGGTCAGAATAGCAATCAGCCCCAGCATTTT. Protein product: CASSDGQNSNQPQHF.

This sequence joins TRBV4-1 and TRBJ1-3, with D uncertain. The CDR3 length is 16 residues. The V and J ends lost 0 bases and 0 bases respectively, with 9 bases between them. The germline V gene has CDR1 MGHRA and CDR2 YSYEKL. CDR3 sequence reads: CASSQETESSGNTIYF. DNA for the CDR3: TGCGCCAGCAGCCAAGAGACGGAGAGCTCTGGAAACACCATATATTTT.

This clone was seen a handful of times. This chain links TRBV4-1 with TRBJ1-1, with 9 bases lining up with TRBD1. Germline assignment: CDR1 MGHRA and CDR2 YSYEKL. The trim removed 3 bases at V and 5 bases at J, leaving 19 bases unmatched. This CDR3 is built from 19 residues. The chain's CDR3 is CASSQEISTGTGMRTEAFF. The DNA for the CDR3 is TGCGCCAGCAGCCAGGAAATCTCGACCGGGACAGGGATGAGGACTGAAGCTTTCTTT.

There are many counts of this clone. CDR3 sequence reads: CASSARGGASYGYTF. For the CDR3, the DNA is TGTGCCAGCAGCGCCCGGGGAGGCGCCTCTTATGGCTACACCTTC. The V and J genes are TRBV9 and TRBJ1-2; D unresolved. The length of the CDR3 is 15 residues. V gave up 3 bases and J gave up 5 bases, with 17 bases separating them. CDR1 and CDR2 from the germline V gene are SGDLS and YYNGEE.

The chain combines TRBV9 with TRBJ2-1; the match to TRBD1 covers 11 bases. This CDR3 is built from 17 residues. Germline CDR1 and CDR2: SGDLS and YYNGEE. V shed 5 bases and J 6 bases; nucleotides not matched to a gene: 13. The CDR3 bases are TGTGCCAGCAGTGTCAGTTGGGGGGACAGGGGGTTCAATGAGCAGTTCTTC. Translation: CASSVSWGDRGFNEQFF.

This chain uses TRBV7-2 with TRBJ2-2, with 7 bases matching TRBD2. Germline V CDR1 and CDR2: SGHTA, FQGNSA. The V gene end was trimmed by 0 bases and the J gene end by 4 bases; junction bases not matched to a gene: 14. The CDR3 is made up of 19 amino acids. Here the CDR3 reads CASSLAFQPRLAITGELFF. In nucleotides, the CDR3 is TGTGCCAGCAGCTTAGCGTTCCAACCCCGACTAGCCATCACCGGGGAGCTGTTTTTT.

This chain connects TRBV7-2 to TRBJ1-1, with 8 bases matching TRBD1. The CDR3 extends over 14 amino acids. V lost 5 bases and J lost 7; bases outside the gene matches: 9. Germline V gives CDR1 SGHTA, CDR2 FQGNSA. CDR3 nucleotides: TGTGCCAGCAGCCTAGGACAGGGTCCCTTTGAAGCTTTCTTT. Residues: CASSLGQGPFEAFF.

The chain couples TRBV12-5 to TRBJ1-1; D is unresolved. Germline values: CDR1 LGHNT, CDR2 FRNRAP. Trimming removed 5 bases from V and 5 bases from J, with 9 bases in between. This CDR3 region has 12 residues. The CDR3 sequence is CASGPDWTEAFF. In DNA, the CDR3 is TGTGCTAGTGGTCCCGACTGGACTGAAGCTTTCTTT.

The chain is built from TRBV5-4 and TRBJ2-3; D possibly corresponds to TRBD2 (6 bases). CDR1 SGHNT and CDR2 YYREEE come from the germline V gene (reference sequence). CDR3 length: 16 residues. The V and J ends lost 1 base and 3 bases respectively, with 15 bases between them. This CDR3 is CASSLSSGKGTDTQYF. As DNA, the CDR3 is TGTGCCAGCAGCTTGAGTAGCGGAAAGGGGACAGATACGCAGTATTTT.

The rearrangement links TRBV14 to TRBJ2-2; a weak D match, TRBD2 (6 bases). V lost 4 bases and J 3 bases, leaving 15 bases between the germline ends. This CDR3 contains 16 residues. The germline V gene encodes CDR1 SGHDN and CDR2 FVKESK. The CDR3, as DNA: TGTGCCAGCAGCCGGACTGGGGGGACCGACACCGGGGAGCTGTTTTTT. It codes for CASSRTGGTDTGELFF.

This chain links TRBV13 with TRBJ2-1, with TRBD2 identical over 10 bases. V trimming: 6 bases; J trimming: 4 bases; junction bases outside the gene matches: 3. Germline V gene data show CDR1 as PRHDT and CDR2 as FYEKMQ (reference sequence). The CDR3 runs to 14 residues. The DNA of the CDR3 is TGTGCCAGCAGAGTAGCGGGGGGTTACAATGAGCAGTTCTTC. This sequence encodes CASRVAGGYNEQFF.

V usage is TRBV4-2 and J usage is TRBJ2-1; the match to TRBD2 covers 9 bases. CDR1 LGHNA and CDR2 YNFKEQ come from the germline V gene. V trimming: 4 bases; J trimming: 1 base; junction bases outside the gene matches: 2. The CDR3 contains 15 residues. Here the CDR3 DNA reads TGTGCCAGCAGCCGTAGCGGGAGTTCCTACAATGAGCAGTTCTTC. Translation gives CASSRSGSSYNEQFF.

The chain carries TRBV6-5 and TRBJ2-1, with D uncertain. This CDR3 contains 15 residues. V lost 2 bases and J lost 5, with 13 bases in between. Looked up from germline, CDR1 is MNHEY and CDR2 is SVGAGI. CDR3 region: CASSYNPRIDNEQFF. The CDR3 DNA sequence: TGTGCCAGCAGTTACAACCCTAGGATAGACAATGAGCAGTTCTTC.